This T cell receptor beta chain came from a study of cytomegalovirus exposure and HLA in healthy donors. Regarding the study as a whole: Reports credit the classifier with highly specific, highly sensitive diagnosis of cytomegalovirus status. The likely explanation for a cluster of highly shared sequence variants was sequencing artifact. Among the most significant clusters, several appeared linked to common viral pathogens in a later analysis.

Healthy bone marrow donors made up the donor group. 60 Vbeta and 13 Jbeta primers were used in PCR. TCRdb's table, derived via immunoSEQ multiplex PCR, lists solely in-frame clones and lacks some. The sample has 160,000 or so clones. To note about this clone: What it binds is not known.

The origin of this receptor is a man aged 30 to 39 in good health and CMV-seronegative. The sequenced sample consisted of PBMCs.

In nucleotides, the CDR3 is TGCGCCAGCAGCTTGAGGACGGGGAGCTCCTACGAGCAGTACTTC. It codes for CASSLRTGSSYEQYF. The chain has TRBV5-1 and TRBJ2-7, with a possible D match to TRBD2 (5 bases). The length of the CDR3 is 15 residues. V shed 1 base and J shed 0 bases, with 11 bases lying between them. The germline V gene encodes CDR1 SGHRS and CDR2 YFSETQ.